The 26 T cell receptor beta chains in this list originate from one sample, sequenced in a study of T-cell reconstitution after alpha-beta-depleted transplantation in children. A TCRbeta library incorporating unique molecular identifiers was prepared. TCRdb ran MiXCR on the PCR reads and lists one entry per CDR3 protein. Of 45,000 to 50,000 distinct CDR3 sequences in the sample, 40% to 65% were seen once. This specimen consisted of peripheral blood, obtained before TCRalphabeta/CD19-depleted stem cell transplant. The receptors shown here come from a boy under two years old with SCID, due to receive a stem cell transplant.

A few counts support this clonotype. The V gene is TRBV5-1, the J gene TRBJ2-7; D is uncertain. This CDR3 region has 13 residues. The germline V gene has CDR1 SGHRS and CDR2 YFSETQ. The V and J ends lost 9 bases and 0 bases respectively, with 13 bases between them. The CDR3 region has the DNA TGCGCCACCGAAACCAAAAGCTCCTACGAGCAGTACTTC. This sequence encodes CATETKSSYEQYF.

This rearrangement joins TRBV9 to TRBJ2-7, with D perhaps TRBD1 (6 bases). V lost 0 bases and J 2 bases, leaving 9 bases between the germline ends. Germline-derived CDR1 and CDR2 are SGDLS and YYNGEE. The CDR3 runs to 14 residues. CDR3 nucleotides: TGTGCCAGCAGCGTAGATGGGGACACCTACGAGCAGTACTTC. It codes for CASSVDGDTYEQYF.

The V call is TRBV7-9, the J call TRBJ2-7; D is ambiguous. The V end was cut by 3 bases, the J end by 6 bases, with 12 bases between. Per the germline V gene, CDR1 is SEHNR and CDR2 is FQNEAQ (reference sequence). The CDR3 extends over 13 amino acids. The CDR3 nucleotides read TGTGCCAGCAGCTTCCCTTCCCAGAGCGAGCAGTACTTC. It encodes CASSFPSQSEQYF.

J is TRBJ2-7 and V is TRBV28, with D possibly TRBD1 on 6 matching bases. Germline CDR1 MDHEN, CDR2 SYDVKM. This CDR3 comprises 14 residues. V lost 9 bases to trimming and J lost 3 bases, with 18 bases between them. The CDR3 is CASDGTGSSYEQYF. The CDR3 DNA is TGTGCCAGTGACGGAACAGGGAGTAGCTACGAGCAGTACTTC.

V and J are TRBV4-2 and TRBJ2-1, with 9 bases identical to TRBD2. CDR1 is LGHNA, CDR2 YNFKEQ, per germline. Unmatched junction bases numbered 8, after V lost 1 base and J lost 10 bases. The CDR3 has 15 amino acids. The CDR3 spells CASSQAAGGPGEQFF. The CDR3 coding sequence is TGTGCCAGCAGCCAAGCCGCGGGGGGGCCGGGAGAGCAGTTCTTC.

CDR3 in amino acids: CAIRGAASLSGANVLTF. The CDR3 DNA reads as TGTGCCATCAGGGGCGCTGCCTCCCTCTCTGGGGCCAACGTCCTGACTTTC. The chain uses TRBV10-3 and TRBJ2-6; D is undetermined. Germline lookup yields CDR1 ENHRY and CDR2 SYGVKD. V lost 6 bases to trimming and J lost 0 bases, with 15 bases between them. This CDR3 comprises 17 residues.

The V call is TRBV12-3 or TRBV12-4, the J call TRBJ2-3, with D unclear. V lost 1 base to trimming and J lost 1 base, with 6 bases between them. The CDR3 is 14 amino acids. CDR3 bases: TGTGCCAGCAGTTTAGACAGCCGCACAGATACGCAGTATTTT. Its protein product is CASSLDSRTDTQYF.

In DNA, the CDR3 is TGTGCCAGCAGCCGAGCCCTCACTAGCAAAGAGACCCAGTACTTC. Translated: CASSRALTSKETQYF. The chain joins TRBV3-1 to TRBJ2-5; weak D call: TRBD2 (6 bases). The CDR3 contains 15 residues. Looked up from germline, CDR1 is LGHDT and CDR2 is YNNKEL (reference sequence). Between the trimmed V and J ends, which lost 4 bases and 3 bases, there was a span of 15 bases.

This clonotype appeared a few times. This rearrangement joins TRBV29-1 to TRBJ2-5; 8 bases agree with TRBD1. Germline assignment: CDR1 SQVTM and CDR2 ANQGSEA. This CDR3 is 15 amino acids long. J lost 4 bases, V lost 3 bases, and 10 bases had no gene match. In DNA, the CDR3 is TGCAGCGTTGAGGGAATCCAGGGGGCTAGAGAGACCCAGTACTTC. The encoded protein is CSVEGIQGARETQYF.

This clonotype was seen many times. Relative to the germline gene, one junction end is altered; a read error may explain this. CDR3 nucleotide sequence: TGTGCCATCAGTGAGCCCCTCGGGAACCAGGAGACCCAGTACTTC. It specifies CAISEPLGNQETQYF. The chain carries TRBV10-3 and TRBJ2-5, with D perhaps matching TRBD2 (5 bases). This CDR3 region has 15 residues. The germline gives CDR1 ENHRY, CDR2 SYGVKD.

This chain connects TRBV5-1 to TRBJ2-3, with TRBD2 matching over 14 bases. The trim removed 3 bases at V and 6 bases at J, leaving 6 bases unmatched. From germline, CDR1 is SGHRS and CDR2 YFSETQ. The CDR3 has 16 amino acids. The CDR3 loop is CASSWGTSGRGDTQYF. The DNA for the CDR3 is TGCGCCAGCAGCTGGGGGACTAGCGGGAGAGGGGATACGCAGTATTTT.

The J gene is TRBJ2-7, the V gene TRBV12-3 or TRBV12-4; D possibly corresponds to TRBD2 (7 bases). V dropped 2 bases and J dropped 8 bases, with 10 bases sitting between them. The CDR3 runs 12 residues. The CDR3 region is CASSLSGGQQYF. Written as DNA, the CDR3 is TGTGCCAGCAGTTTATCCGGGGGGCAGCAGTACTTC.

This sequence joins TRBV6-1 and TRBJ2-1, with D perhaps matching TRBD2 (5 bases). Trimming pared 6 bases from V and 9 bases from J, leaving 15 bases between. The CDR3 runs to 13 residues. CDR1 and CDR2 (germline): MNHNS, SASEGT. CDR3 loop: CASSSTRAGEQFF. As DNA, the CDR3 is TGTGCCAGCAGCTCAACACGGGCGGGTGAGCAGTTCTTC.

The chain uses TRBV7-2 and TRBJ2-7, with D unresolved. Germline V gene lookup returns CDR1 SGHTA and CDR2 FQGNSA. The CDR3 spans 15 residues. V was shortened by 5 bases and J by 5 bases, with 19 bases between the two germline ends. DNA for the CDR3: TGTGCCAGCAGCCCTCGTGCGATTTCGGGCCACGAGCAGTACTTC. Encoded protein: CASSPRAISGHEQYF.

V usage is TRBV12-5 and J usage is TRBJ2-5, with 9 bases fitting TRBD1. J gave up 3 bases and V 1 base, and 0 bases lay outside the gene matches. In germline, CDR1 is LGHNT, CDR2 FRNRAP. The CDR3 sequence is 14 residues long. The CDR3 protein is CASGLGTGEETQYF. CDR3 nucleotides: TGTGCTAGTGGTTTGGGGACAGGGGAAGAGACCCAGTACTTC.

This chain's CDR3 is CASSLAGVITGELFF. The CDR3 nucleotides read TGTGCCAGCAGCTTGGCGGGGGTTATCACCGGGGAGCTGTTTTTT. The chain joins TRBV5-6 to TRBJ2-2, with D possibly being TRBD2 (6 bases). Germline lookup yields CDR1 SGHDT and CDR2 YYEEEE. The CDR3 contains 15 residues. Trimming pared 0 bases from V and 4 bases from J, leaving 10 bases between.

This clonotype came up once. The chain employs TRBV29-1 and TRBJ2-3, with no clear D. V lost 6 bases and J lost 6, with 13 bases in between. Germline CDR1 is SQVTM and CDR2 is ANQGSEA. This CDR3 has 12 residues. The CDR3 nucleotides read TGCAGCGTGAAGGTGGGGTCTGATACGCAGTATTTT. Protein product: CSVKVGSDTQYF.

V is TRBV12-3 or TRBV12-4 and J is TRBJ2-3, with D perhaps being TRBD1 or TRBD2 (5 bases each). V was cut by 3 bases and J by 1 base, with 8 bases left in between. The CDR3 consists of 14 residues. CDR3 coding DNA: TGTGCCAGCAGTTTCGGGGCGGGCACAGATACGCAGTATTTT. Protein product: CASSFGAGTDTQYF.

The sample holds a few counts of this clonotype. The rearrangement links TRBV4-3 to TRBJ2-2; possibly TRBD1 for D (5 bases). The germline V and J ends were trimmed by 8 bases and 7 bases, with 20 bases remaining between them. CDR3 size: 15 residues. Germline V gene lookup returns CDR1 LGHNA and CDR2 YSLEER. The CDR3 protein is CASCATATGDGELFF. The CDR3, as DNA: TGCGCCAGCTGCGCCACCGCAACAGGAGACGGGGAGCTGTTTTTT.

Only a few counts were recorded for this clonotype. The chain combines TRBV27 with TRBJ2-2, with D perhaps TRBD1 or TRBD2 (7 bases each). From germline, CDR1 is MNHEY and CDR2 SMNVEV (reference sequence). V was trimmed by 7 bases and J by 3 bases, leaving 18 bases between them. The CDR3 has 16 residues. CDR3 sequence (DNA): TGTGCCAGCACCCAGGGGGGGGCCGAATACACCGGGGAGCTGTTTTTT. Encoded protein: CASTQGGAEYTGELFF.

By its share, this clonotype is large. V gene TRBV7-6 combines with J gene TRBJ2-7, with D perhaps TRBD1 or TRBD2 (5 bases each). V was cut by 4 bases and J by 9 bases, with 22 bases left in between. This CDR3 comprises 15 residues. CDR1 SGHVS and CDR2 FNYEAQ come from the germline V gene. The CDR3 DNA follows: TGTGCCAGCAGCTCGGGGACCATCGGACTCTCCGGGCAGTACTTC. Amino acid sequence: CASSSGTIGLSGQYF.

This clonotype has a handful of counts. The chain uses TRBV7-6 and TRBJ2-1, with D perhaps TRBD1 (5 bases). The germline gives CDR1 SGHVS, CDR2 FNYEAQ. The CDR3 length is 16 residues. The V and J ends lost 5 bases and 0 bases respectively, with 14 bases between them. CDR3 region: CASSAHDRSSYNEQFF. The CDR3 bases are TGTGCCAGCAGCGCCCACGACAGAAGCTCCTACAATGAGCAGTTCTTC.

This chain uses TRBV20-1 with TRBJ2-7, with 9 positions matching TRBD1. CDR3 length: 17 amino acids. Germline CDR1 is DFQATT and CDR2 is SNEGSKA (reference sequence). Germline trimming cut 3 bases from V and 1 base from J; bases unmatched to any gene: 13. The CDR3 DNA reads as TGCAGTGCTAGCGGTAAAACCGGGACAGGGAGTTCCTACGAGCAGTACTTC. Its protein product is CSASGKTGTGSSYEQYF.

This clonotype came up once. The rearrangement joins TRBV12-3 or TRBV12-4 to TRBJ2-7; D assignment may be TRBD1 or TRBD2 (6 bases each). This CDR3 is built from 12 residues. The ends were cut back, 7 bases at V and 6 bases at J, with 13 bases in the middle. The CDR3 DNA reads as TGTGCCAGCAACCGAGGGGGGCCCGAGCAGTACTTC. This encodes CASNRGGPEQYF.

As DNA, the CDR3 is TGCAGTGCTAACGGAAGACTAGCGGGGGCGAATGAGCAGTTCTTC. Translating it yields CSANGRLAGANEQFF. J is TRBJ2-1 and V is TRBV20-1; 12 bases align to TRBD2. The germline CDR1 and CDR2 sequences are DFQATT and SNEGSKA (reference sequence). The CDR3 loop spans 15 amino acids. The J segment lost 7 bases and the V segment lost 4 bases, leaving 8 bases of the junction unmatched.

This clonotype was seen only a few times. The chain combines TRBV10-3 with TRBJ1-6, with no clear D. The CDR3 is 17 residues long. From germline, CDR1 is ENHRY and CDR2 SYGVKD. CDR3 loop: CASKAAGERRSGSPLHF. As DNA, the CDR3 is TGTGCGTCAAAGGCGGCCGGGGAGCGGAGGAGTGGTTCACCCCTCCACTTT.